This paragraph covers one T cell receptor (beta chain) sequence. The data belong to a study of T cell responses to AZD1222 COVID-19 vaccine. Sequenced by immunoSEQ multiplex PCR; TCRdb stores in-frame clones only, minus some. Of over 70,000 clones listed, 80% to 90% are singletons. The V end lost 7 bases, the J end lost 7 bases, and 17 bases lay between the germline ends. The CDR3 is 15 residues long. Germline CDR1 MNHEY, CDR2 SVGAGI. The source was peripheral blood, collected on day 0 of MenACWY control vaccination. The V and J genes are TRBV6-5 and TRBJ1-6; perhaps TRBD1 as D (5 bases). The sequence derives from an adult in good health. The CDR3, as DNA: TGTGCCAGCATGGGGAAACGGGGCGTCAATTCACCCCTCCACTTT. Translated, it gives CASMGKRGVNSPLHF.